These 13 T cell receptor beta chains were sequenced from one sample in a study of PD-1 blockade in mismatch repair-deficient tumors. Sequencing was performed with immunoSEQ multiplex PCR; in TCRdb, only in-frame clones are kept and a portion is missing. The repertoire consists of 40,000 to 65,000 clones, with about 85% occurring once and the leading ten covering about 8.1%. The starting material was peripheral blood, obtained roughly 20 weeks after starting pembrolizumab. These receptors came from an adult with mismatch repair-deficient cancer.

A note on this clone: Relative to the germline gene, one junction end is altered; a read error may explain this. The V gene is TRBV4-1, the J gene TRBJ2-6; tentative D call: TRBD1 (5 bases). CDR3 size: 17 residues. The germline gives CDR1 MGHRA, CDR2 YSYEKL. CDR3 amino acids: CASSQVVQTSGASVLTF. In DNA form, the CDR3 reads TGCGCCAGCAGCCAAGTAGTCCAAACCTCTGGGGCCAGCGTCCTGACTTTC.

The chain joins TRBV28 to TRBJ2-3, with 12 positions matching TRBD2. Losses at the gene ends were 3 bases for V and 6 bases for J; bases not matched to a gene: 4. The CDR3 runs 15 residues. The germline CDR1 and CDR2 sequences are MDHEN and SYDVKM. In DNA form, the CDR3 reads TGTGCCAGCAGTTTCACAGGGACTAGCGGGGATACGCAGTATTTT. This sequence encodes CASSFTGTSGDTQYF.

The chain joins TRBV28 to TRBJ1-5; maybe TRBD1 (5 bases). CDR3 size: 15 residues. In germline, CDR1 is MDHEN, CDR2 SYDVKM. Trimming left V 7 bases short and J 3 bases short, with 16 bases between. The CDR3 loop reads CASTGGRGLNQPQHF. In nucleotides, the CDR3 is TGTGCCAGCACTGGGGGTCGGGGACTCAATCAGCCCCAGCATTTT. Full variable domain (missing parts from reference TRBV28 and TRBJ1-5): DVKVTQSSRYLVKRTGEKVFLECVQDMDHENMFWYRQDPGLGLRLIYFSYDVKMKEKGDIPEGYSVSREKKERFSLILESASTNQTSMYLCASTGGRGLNQPQHFGDGTRLSIL.

The CDR3 protein is CASTRGGKSSYEQYF. The CDR3 DNA reads as TGTGCCAGCACCCGAGGGGGCAAGAGCTCCTACGAGCAGTACTTC. The V call is TRBV6-6, the J call TRBJ2-7, with TRBD1 matching over 7 bases. V shed 7 bases and J 0 bases; nucleotides not matched to a gene: 9. The CDR3 sequence is 15 residues long. Per the germline V gene, CDR1 is MNHNY and CDR2 is SVGAGI (reference sequence).

V gene TRBV2 combines with J gene TRBJ1-5; D remains unclear. V dropped 8 bases and J dropped 5 bases, with 13 bases sitting between them. CDR1 is SNHLY and CDR2 is FYNNEI in the germline V gene. The CDR3 has 13 residues. The CDR3 is CASGEAAYQPQHF. The CDR3, as DNA: TGTGCCAGCGGGGAGGCGGCCTATCAGCCCCAGCATTTT.

V usage is TRBV9 and J usage is TRBJ2-7; TRBD2 agrees at 7 bases. Germline V lookup: CDR1 SGDLS, CDR2 YYNGEE. Trimming took 3 bases from V and 2 from J; bases not matched to a gene: 11. The CDR3 is 16 residues long. CDR3 amino acids: CASSAGGRMGTYEQYF. In DNA form, the CDR3 reads TGTGCCAGCAGCGCAGGCGGGAGAATGGGTACCTACGAGCAGTACTTC.

The rearrangement links TRBV4-3 to TRBJ1-2, with D unresolved. This CDR3 comprises 15 residues. Germline lookup yields CDR1 LGHNA and CDR2 YSLEER. V dropped 4 bases and J dropped 0 bases, with 12 bases sitting between them. CDR3 bases: TGCGCCAGCAGCCTTATAATAGGATCTAACTATGGCTACACCTTC. Its protein is CASSLIIGSNYGYTF.

The chain recombines TRBV7-3 with TRBJ2-1; 7 bases agree with TRBD1. CDR3 length: 16 amino acids. Germline V gene sequence: CDR1 SGHTA, CDR2 FQGTGA. J lost 5 bases, V lost 2 bases, and 9 bases had no gene match. CDR3 nucleotide sequence: TGTGCCAGCAGCTTAGGGGCAACAGGGGTACACAATGAGCAGTTCTTC. Encoded protein: CASSLGATGVHNEQFF.

This chain joins TRBV6-6 and TRBJ1-2, with 7 nucleotides matching TRBD1. The CDR3 covers 14 residues. Germline loops: CDR1 MNHNY, CDR2 SVGAGI (reference sequence). V lost 2 bases to trimming and J lost 2 bases; unmatched junction nucleotides: 2. The CDR3 bases are TGTGCCAGCAGTTACCTACAGGGGAACTATGGCTACACCTTC. Protein sequence: CASSYLQGNYGYTF.

This chain connects TRBV7-3 to TRBJ2-2, with TRBD1 matching over 7 bases. The V gene end was trimmed by 5 bases and the J gene end by 2 bases; junction bases not matched to a gene: 8. This CDR3 spans 16 amino acids. Germline CDR1 SGHTA, CDR2 FQGTGA. Written as DNA, the CDR3 is TGTGCCAGCAGCGCCCACCGGGACAGCAACACCGGGGAGCTGTTTTTT. Its protein is CASSAHRDSNTGELFF.

V and J are TRBV19 and TRBJ2-3; D is unresolved. V was trimmed by 9 bases and J by 0 bases, leaving 16 bases between them. Germline CDR1 reads LNHDA; CDR2 reads SQIVND (reference sequence). This CDR3 contains 15 residues. The CDR3 reads CASATSGPSTDTQYF. In DNA, the CDR3 is TGTGCCAGCGCCACCTCTGGACCTAGCACAGATACGCAGTATTTT.

CDR3 DNA: TGTGCCAGCAGCCAAGATCCCTCTGGGGCCAACGTCCTGACTTTC. Its translation: CASSQDPSGANVLTF. J is TRBJ2-6 and V is TRBV14, with unresolved D. Germline CDR1 is SGHDN and CDR2 is FVKESK. Trimming removed 0 bases from V and 0 bases from J, with 3 bases in between. There are 15 residues in the CDR3.

The rearrangement uses TRBV11-2 and TRBJ2-3, with D possibly called TRBD1 or TRBD2 (5 bases each). Germline V gene lookup returns CDR1 SGHAT and CDR2 FQNNGV. The CDR3 spans 15 residues. V was trimmed by 5 bases and J by 2 bases, leaving 14 bases between them. Here the CDR3 reads CASSQGSGPTDTQYF. The CDR3 nucleotides are TGTGCCAGCAGCCAGGGTTCGGGACCCACAGATACGCAGTATTTT.